Each of the 27 T cell receptor beta chains below was sequenced from the same sample in a study of T cells in women clearing cervical HPV infection (dated by TCRdb to the late 2010s). Libraries were prepared through the immunoSEQ multiplex PCR assay. In its TCRdb copy, this immuneACCESS table keeps in-frame sequences only and misses some clones. Where compared with another copy, unresolved V genes explain less than half of these, and the others have no known cause. The data table for this sample lists roughly 30,000 clones. About 3.5% of the sample comes from the top ten. The sample consisted of blood buffy coat. Receptors were obtained from a woman aged 18-70 years with a cervical HPV16 infection that either progressed to CIN3+ or cleared (not recorded which).

A word on this clone: Sequencing ends 3 residues short of the CDR3 end; the germline J gene provides the rest. This chain joins TRBV2 and TRBJ1-1, with D possibly being TRBD1 (5 bases). This CDR3 is 14 amino acids long. Germline CDR1 is SNHLY and CDR2 is FYNNEI. The V end was cut by 2 bases, the J end by 3 bases, with 10 bases between. CDR3 protein: CASSEMGGDTEAFF. Partial CDR3 DNA: TGTGCCAGCAGTGAAATGGGGGGGGACACTGAA.

Turning to this clone: The CDR3 goes on 3 residues after the read ends, and that part is filled in from the germline J gene. This chain links TRBV5-1 with TRBJ2-6, with D perhaps matching TRBD1 (5 bases). The V end lost 5 bases, the J end lost 1 base, and 10 bases lay between the germline ends. Germline V gene data show CDR1 as SGHRS and CDR2 as YFSETQ. The CDR3 runs 15 residues. The CDR3 sequence: CASSARGSGANVLTF. The sequenced CDR3 bases are TGCGCCAGCAGTGCAAGGGGATCTGGGGCCAACGTC.

In regard to this clone: The read is 3 residues too short to cover the CDR3 end, so that end is filled in from the germline J gene. The chain carries TRBV7-3 and TRBJ2-1; 11 bases line up with TRBD2. CDR1 SGHTA and CDR2 FQGTGA come from the germline V gene. The V and J ends lost 1 base and 6 bases, in that order; junction bases with no gene match: 14. The CDR3 has 19 amino acids. The sequenced CDR3 bases are TGTGCCAGCAGCTTAATAGGGGGGACTAGCGGAAAGAAGGGCAATGAG. It specifies CASSLIGGTSGKKGNE. The CDR3 in its entirety is CASSLIGGTSGKKGNEQFF.

Concerning this clone: With the read ending 3 residues before the CDR3 end, the germline J gene is used to fill in that end. This chain joins TRBV6-2 or TRBV6-3 and TRBJ2-3; 14 positions agree with TRBD2. CDR3 length: 15 residues. The germline gives CDR1 MNHEY, CDR2 SVGEGT. The DNA read from the CDR3 is TGTGCCAGCAGCCGACTAGCGGGAGGGGGGGAGACG. Amino acids: CASSRLAGGGET. The CDR3 in full is CASSRLAGGGETQYF.

The CDR3 DNA, read in part, is TGCAGTGCTCCGAAACAAACTAGCGGCACCTACGAG. It specifies CSAPKQTSGTYE. The whole CDR3 protein reads CSAPKQTSGTYEQYF. The chain joins TRBV20-1 to TRBJ2-7; the match to TRBD2 covers 8 bases. The read comes to an end 3 residues before the CDR3 does, leaving the germline J gene to fill in the end. The V and J ends lost 5 bases and 2 bases, in that order; junction bases with no gene match: 11. The CDR3 has 15 residues. The germline CDR1 and CDR2 sequences are DFQATT and SNEGSKA (reference sequence).

A remark on this clone: From the germline J gene comes the end of the CDR3, since the read stops 3 residues before it. The rearrangement links TRBV13 to TRBJ2-3, with TRBD1 identical over 9 bases. There are 15 residues in the CDR3. Germline V lookup: CDR1 PRHDT, CDR2 FYEKMQ (reference sequence). V dropped 4 bases and J dropped 4; count of bases not matched to a gene: 6. This chain's CDR3 is CASSWTGVGADTQYF. The covered CDR3 bases are TGTGCCAGCAGCTGGACAGGGGTAGGAGCAGATACG. The whole variable domain, filled in from reference TRBV13 and TRBJ2-3, reads AAGVIQSPRHLIKEKRETATLKCYPIPRHDTVYWYQQGPGQDPQFLISFYEKMQSDKGSIPDRFSAQQFSDYHSELNMSSLELGDSALYFCASSWTGVGADTQYFGPGTRLTVL.

As regards this clone: The read stops 3 residues short of the end of the CDR3; the missing end is completed from the germline J gene. The gene calls are TRBV12-3 or TRBV12-4 and TRBJ2-5; tentatively, D is TRBD2 (5 bases). V was clipped by 5 bases and J by 5 bases, with 12 bases between them. The CDR3 totals 13 residues. The CDR3 sequence: CASSLRGFETQYF. The CDR3 bases that were read are TGTGCCAGCAGTCTCAGAGGGTTCGAGACC.

As for this clone: Read coverage stops 3 residues before the CDR3 terminus; the germline J gene supplies the remainder. The chain employs TRBV7-8 and TRBJ1-2; D ambiguous. The CDR3 is 16 residues long. Germline loops: CDR1 SGHVS, CDR2 FQNEAQ. Trimming stripped 0 bases from V and 3 bases from J, with 14 bases between. This CDR3 reads CASSLALTAGDYGYTF. The CDR3 bases that were read are TGTGCCAGCAGCTTAGCGCTAACGGCGGGTGACTATGGC.

Comment on this clone: The CDR3 is cut off 3 residues early in the read; its end comes from the germline J gene. V is TRBV7-9 and J is TRBJ2-5; TRBD2 might be the D (6 bases). The CDR3 is 13 residues long. V lost 4 bases and J lost 2, with 8 bases in between. Looked up from germline, CDR1 is SEHNR and CDR2 is FQNEAQ (reference sequence). The CDR3 sequence: CASSSGGQETQYF. The part of the CDR3 DNA that was read is TGTGCCAGCAGCTCCGGAGGGCAAGAGACC.

Remarks on this clone: With the read ending 3 residues before the CDR3 end, the germline J gene is used to fill in that end. The rearrangement uses TRBV19 and TRBJ1-2; a weak D match, TRBD1 (5 bases). This CDR3 contains 13 residues. Germline CDR1 reads LNHDA; CDR2 reads SQIVND (reference sequence). The CDR3 reads CASTPAGNYDYTF. CDR3 DNA (partial): TGTGCCAGTACCCCTGCAGGGAATTACGAC.

A word on this clone: The observed sequence ends 3 residues before the CDR3 terminus, with the missing tail filled in from the germline J gene. This sequence joins TRBV20-1 and TRBJ2-3; 8 bases match TRBD2. CDR1 is DFQATT, CDR2 SNEGSKA, per germline (reference sequence). The J segment lost 4 bases and the V segment lost 0 bases, leaving 6 bases of the junction unmatched. This CDR3 has 15 amino acids. The part of the CDR3 DNA that was read is TGCAGTGCTAGAGATTGGCTAGCGGGTGCAGATACG. Protein sequence: CSARDWLAGADT. Given in full, the CDR3 is CSARDWLAGADTQYF.

In the case of this clone: The read comes to an end 3 residues before the CDR3 does, leaving the germline J gene to fill in the end. The rearrangement joins TRBV10-3 to TRBJ2-1; D ambiguous. Germline-derived CDR1 and CDR2 are ENHRY and SYGVKD. V lost 0 bases and J lost 0, with 9 bases in between. This CDR3 has 16 residues. The part of the CDR3 DNA that was read is TGTGCCATCAGTGAGTCGACTCCAAGCTCCTACAATGAG. It specifies CAISESTPSSYNE. The complete CDR3 sequence is CAISESTPSSYNEQFF.

CDR3 DNA, as far as it was read: TGTGCCAGCAACGTAGGGGATACG. Amino acid sequence: CASNVGDT. The entire CDR3 sequence reads CASNVGDTQYF. The rearrangement joins TRBV28 to TRBJ2-3; the D is unclear. Coverage ceases 3 residues before the CDR3 finishes, and the germline J gene fills in the end. V lost 7 bases and J lost 6, with 8 bases in between. The CDR3 consists of 11 residues. CDR1 is MDHEN, CDR2 SYDVKM, per germline.

Regarding this clone: The read terminates 3 residues before the CDR3 end, so the remaining end is supplied by the germline J gene. The gene calls are TRBV20-1 and TRBJ2-1; 9 nucleotides align to TRBD2. This CDR3 contains 16 residues. The V segment lost 5 bases and the J segment 2 bases; nucleotides outside the gene matches: 10. The V gene's germline CDR1 is DFQATT and CDR2 SNEGSKA (reference sequence). This chain's CDR3 is CSAYQTSGSPYNEQFF. Incomplete CDR3 DNA: TGCAGTGCTTACCAGACTAGCGGTAGCCCCTACAATGAG.

Worth noting for this clone: The read stops 3 residues short of the end of the CDR3; the missing end is completed from the germline J gene. The gene calls are TRBV18 and TRBJ2-5, with D uncertain. Trimming shortened V by 3 bases and J by 4 bases, and 9 bases separated the two germline ends. Germline V lookup: CDR1 KGHSH, CDR2 LQKENI. The CDR3 is 13 residues long. The CDR3 spells CASSPMPGETQYF. CDR3 DNA (partial): TGTGCCAGCTCACCCATGCCGGGAGAGACC. Filled out from reference TRBV18 and TRBJ2-5, the complete variable domain reads NAGVMQNPRHLVRRRGQEARLRCSPMKGHSHVYWYRQLPEEGLKFMVYLQKENIIDESGMPKERFSAEFPKEGPSILRIQQVVRGDSAAYFCASSPMPGETQYFGPGTRLLVL.

As concerns this clone: Coverage ceases 3 residues before the CDR3 finishes, and the germline J gene fills in the end. This sequence joins TRBV20-1 and TRBJ1-5, with D possibly matching TRBD1 (6 bases). V was pared by 3 bases and J by 5 bases, with 8 bases between. The CDR3 contains 12 residues. Germline CDR1 DFQATT, CDR2 SNEGSKA (reference sequence). The CDR3 DNA, read in part, is TGCAGTGCTAGCCCAGGGGATCAGCCC. This codes for CSASPGDQP. The CDR3 in full is CSASPGDQPQHF.

Regarding this clone: The CDR3 end is not reached by the read, which stops 3 residues before it; the germline J gene fills it in. The V and J genes are TRBV30 and TRBJ2-4; 9 positions agree with TRBD1. The CDR3 is made up of 15 amino acids. Germline assignment: CDR1 GTSNPN and CDR2 SVGIG (reference sequence). The CDR3 sequence: CAWTPGTGIRYGQYF. The sequenced CDR3 bases are TGTGCCTGGACTCCCGGGACAGGGATTCGCTATGGT. Variable domain in full (rest from reference TRBV30 and TRBJ2-4): SQTIHQWPATLVQPVGSPLSLECTVEGTSNPNLYWYRQAAGRGLQLLFYSVGIGQISSEVPQNLSASRPQDRQFILSSKKLLLSDSGFYLCAWTPGTGIRYGQYFGAGTRLSVL.

Incomplete CDR3 DNA: TGCAGTGCTCTCGGACTAGCGGCAGCCAATGAG. Its translation: CSALGLAAANE. The entire CDR3 protein reads CSALGLAAANEQFF. The rearrangement uses TRBV20-1 and TRBJ2-1; 10 bases agree with TRBD2. The CDR3 extends 3 residues past the end of the read, so its final part is completed from the germline J gene. The CDR3 covers 14 residues. CDR1 and CDR2 (germline): DFQATT, SNEGSKA (reference sequence). Trimming cost V 5 bases and J 6 bases; bases outside gene matches: 7.

Note on this clone: The sequence runs out 3 residues before the end of the CDR3; the remainder is reconstructed from the germline J gene. The chain employs TRBV20-1 and TRBJ2-1, with a possible D match to TRBD1 (7 bases). Germline-derived CDR1 and CDR2 are DFQATT and SNEGSKA (reference sequence). The CDR3 contains 14 residues. Trimming removed 5 bases from V and 9 bases from J, with 20 bases in between. CDR3 sequence reads: CSAGSRGAGGEQFF. The sequenced part of the CDR3 DNA is TGCAGTGCTGGGAGCAGGGGGGCCGGGGGTGAG.

Regarding this clone: The sequenced fragment ends 3 residues before the CDR3 boundary, so the rest is inferred from the germline J gene. This chain joins TRBV15 and TRBJ2-5, with a possible D match to TRBD2 (5 bases). Trimming shortened V by 2 bases and J by 0 bases, and 7 bases separated the two germline ends. Germline values: CDR1 LNHNV, CDR2 YYDKDF (reference sequence). This CDR3 is built from 14 residues. The DNA read from the CDR3 is TGTGCCACCAGCAGACAGCGGAACCAAGAGACC. Protein sequence: CATSRQRNQET. The entire CDR3 reads CATSRQRNQETQYF.

Notes on this clone: The read ends 3 residues shy of where the CDR3 ends; the end is completed using the germline J gene. The V call is TRBV20-1, the J call TRBJ2-4, with TRBD1 matching over 7 bases. Germline trimming cut 6 bases from V and 4 bases from J; bases unmatched to any gene: 3. The germline V gene has CDR1 DFQATT and CDR2 SNEGSKA (reference sequence). CDR3 length: 12 amino acids. The sequenced part of the CDR3 DNA is TGCAGTGCCCGGGACAGAAAAAACATT. It codes for CSARDRKNI. The CDR3 in full is CSARDRKNIQYF.

The CDR3 DNA, read in part, is TGTGCCAGTTCTGGCCCCTACGAG. Encoded protein: CASSGPYE. The complete CDR3 reads CASSGPYEQYF. The gene calls are TRBV19 and TRBJ2-7; D gene uncertain. The read ends 3 residues early relative to the CDR3; the germline J gene fills the gap. The germline V gene encodes CDR1 LNHDA and CDR2 SQIVND (reference sequence). V lost 8 bases, J lost 2 bases, and 7 bases lay in between. The CDR3 covers 11 residues.

Turning to this clone: The read ends 3 residues before the CDR3 terminus; that terminus is restored from the germline J gene. The chain is built from TRBV5-1 and TRBJ1-2; 8 positions agree with TRBD1. Germline loops: CDR1 SGHRS, CDR2 YFSETQ. The CDR3 sequence is 13 residues long. Losses at the gene ends were 5 bases for V and 4 bases for J; bases not matched to a gene: 4. The CDR3 sequence is CASRTGASYGYTF. The CDR3 bases that were read are TGCGCCAGCAGGACAGGGGCGAGCTATGGC.

Concerning this clone: The sequence runs out 3 residues before the end of the CDR3; the remainder is reconstructed from the germline J gene. The chain couples TRBV2 to TRBJ2-5, with a tentative D call TRBD2 (5 bases). The CDR3 covers 14 residues. The V end lost 8 bases, the J end lost 3 bases, and 16 bases lay between the germline ends. Germline V gene lookup returns CDR1 SNHLY and CDR2 FYNNEI. The CDR3 loop is CASEKRTEEETQYF. Partial CDR3 DNA: TGTGCCAGCGAGAAGCGGACCGAAGAAGAGACC.

Its frequency marks this clone as medium-sized. The sequenced fragment ends 3 residues before the CDR3 boundary, so the rest is inferred from the germline J gene. J is TRBJ2-3 and V is TRBV30; 7 bases fit TRBD2. This CDR3 is built from 13 residues. Germline V gives CDR1 GTSNPN, CDR2 SVGIG (reference sequence). After removal of 7 bases from V and 0 bases from J, the junction contained 4 bases not matched to a gene. The CDR3 sequence: CALSGVSTDTQYF. Partial CDR3 DNA: TGTGCCTTGAGCGGGGTTAGCACAGATACG.

To note about this clone: The read terminates 3 residues before the CDR3 end, so the remaining end is supplied by the germline J gene. V gene TRBV18 combines with J gene TRBJ1-2; 10 bases match TRBD1. Germline loops: CDR1 KGHSH, CDR2 LQKENI. CDR3 length equals 15 residues. Trimming removed 3 bases from V and 6 bases from J; junction bases left unmatched: 7. CDR3 amino acids: CASSPSTGTGDGYTF. The sequenced part of the CDR3 DNA is TGTGCCAGCTCACCGTCAACCGGGACAGGGGATGGC.

The CDR3 loop reads CSAREGSGTIRHEQYF. The DNA read from the CDR3 is TGCAGTGCTAGAGAGGGATCTGGGACTATACGGCACGAG. V and J are TRBV20-1 and TRBJ2-7; 7 positions match TRBD2. With the read ending 3 residues before the CDR3 end, the germline J gene is used to fill in that end. CDR1 and CDR2 (germline): DFQATT, SNEGSKA (reference sequence). The CDR3 is made up of 16 amino acids. V lost 0 bases to trimming and J lost 5 bases; unmatched junction nucleotides: 13.